The clone carrying this T cell receptor (beta chain) was detected ten times or more. Its antigen is as yet unknown. A read error is possible here, since a much larger clone lies one base away. A read error is likely, as this CDR3 ends without the conserved phenylalanine or tryptophan. The germline V gene has CDR1 SGHDN and CDR2 FVKESK. The CDR3 length is 13 residues. V dropped 2 bases and J dropped 4 bases, with 8 bases sitting between them. This sample is part of a study of breast tumors, draining lymph nodes, adjacent tissues. Study-wide results and limits: The data were judged consistent with most tumor T cells coming from lymph node and expanding in tumor. Compared with basal-like, luminal-like tumors shared significantly more repertoire with nontumor tissue. Compared with lymph nodes, tumors were less diverse; compared with nontumor tissue, more.

TCRdb processed the multiplex PCR reads anew with MiXCR; each CDR3 protein has one entry. The data contain around 110,000 distinct CDR3 sequences, more than 25% of them singletons. Axillary draining lymph nodes of breast cancer patients supplied the node samples. V gene TRBV14 combines with J gene TRBJ1-2; the D gene is possibly TRBD1 (5 bases). This clonotype was sampled from a female donor with breast cancer. Some clones in this sample may be carry-over from other donors' samples. The specimen sequenced was axillary lymph node tissue. The CDR3 DNA sequence: TGTGCCAGCAGCCAACATGGGGGCTATGGCTACACCTCC. Translating gives CASSQHGGYGYTS.